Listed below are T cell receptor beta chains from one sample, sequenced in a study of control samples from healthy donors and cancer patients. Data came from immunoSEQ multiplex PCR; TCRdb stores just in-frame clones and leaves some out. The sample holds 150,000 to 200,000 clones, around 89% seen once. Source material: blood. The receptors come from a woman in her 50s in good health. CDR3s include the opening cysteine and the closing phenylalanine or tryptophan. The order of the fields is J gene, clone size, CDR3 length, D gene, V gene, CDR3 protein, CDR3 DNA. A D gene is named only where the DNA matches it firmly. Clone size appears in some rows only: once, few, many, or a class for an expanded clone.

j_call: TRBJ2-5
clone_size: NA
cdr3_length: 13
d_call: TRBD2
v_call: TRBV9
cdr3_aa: CASSAWGGETQYF
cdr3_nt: TGTGCCAGCAGCGCCTGGGGGGGAGAGACCCAGTACTTC

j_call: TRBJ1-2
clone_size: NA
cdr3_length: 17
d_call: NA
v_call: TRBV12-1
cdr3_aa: CASSFEGQVEPNYGYTF
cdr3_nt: TGTGCCAGCAGCTTTGAGGGACAGGTCGAACCTAACTATGGCTACACCTTC

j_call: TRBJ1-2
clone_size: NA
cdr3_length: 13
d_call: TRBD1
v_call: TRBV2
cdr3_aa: CASSRDRSYGYTF
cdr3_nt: TGTGCCAGCAGCAGGGACAGATCTTATGGCTACACCTTC

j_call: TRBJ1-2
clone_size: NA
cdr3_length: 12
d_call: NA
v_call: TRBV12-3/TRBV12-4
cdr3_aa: CASSLDIYGYTF
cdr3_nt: TGTGCCAGCAGTCTGGACATTTATGGCTACACCTTC

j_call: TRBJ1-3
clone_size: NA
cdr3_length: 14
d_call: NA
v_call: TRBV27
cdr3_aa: CASSPRVFGNTIYF
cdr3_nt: TGTGCCAGCAGCCCACGGGTATTCGGAAACACCATATATTTT

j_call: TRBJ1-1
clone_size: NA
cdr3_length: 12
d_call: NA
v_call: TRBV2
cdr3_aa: CASSPDRGTAFF
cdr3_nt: TGTGCCAGCAGCCCCGATCGGGGCACGGCTTTCTTT

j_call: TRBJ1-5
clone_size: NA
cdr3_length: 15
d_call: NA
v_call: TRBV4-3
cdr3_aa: CASSQAPGGTQPQHF
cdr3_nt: TGCGCCAGCAGCCAAGCACCTGGGGGGACCCAGCCCCAGCATTTT

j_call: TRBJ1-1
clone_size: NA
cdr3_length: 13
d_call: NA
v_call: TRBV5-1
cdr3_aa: CASSLDTNTEAFF
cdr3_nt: TGCGCCAGCAGCTTGGATACGAACACTGAAGCTTTCTTT

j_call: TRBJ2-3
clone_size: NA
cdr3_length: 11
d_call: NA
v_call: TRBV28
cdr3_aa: CATERGDTQYF
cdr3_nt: TGTGCCACCGAAAGGGGAGATACGCAGTATTTT

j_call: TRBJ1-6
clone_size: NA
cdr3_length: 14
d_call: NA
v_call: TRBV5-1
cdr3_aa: CASSLGQDNSPLHF
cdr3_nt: TGCGCCAGCAGCTTGGGACAGGATAATTCACCCCTCCACTTT

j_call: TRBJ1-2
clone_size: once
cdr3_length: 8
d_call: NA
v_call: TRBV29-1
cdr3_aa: CSVSGYTF
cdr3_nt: TGCAGCGTTTCTGGCTACACCTTC

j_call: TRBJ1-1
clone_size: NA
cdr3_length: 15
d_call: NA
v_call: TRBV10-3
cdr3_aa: CAISEPGGANTEAFF
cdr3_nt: TGTGCCATCAGTGAGCCGGGTGGGGCGAACACTGAAGCTTTCTTT

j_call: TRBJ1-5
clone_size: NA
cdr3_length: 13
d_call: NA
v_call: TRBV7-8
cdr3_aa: CASSFRHDQPQHF
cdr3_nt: TGTGCCAGCAGCTTTCGTCATGATCAGCCCCAGCATTTT

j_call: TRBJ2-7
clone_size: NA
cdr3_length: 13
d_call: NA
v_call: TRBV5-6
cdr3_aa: CATNTGLSYEQYF
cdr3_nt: TGTGCCACAAACACAGGCCTCTCCTACGAGCAGTACTTC